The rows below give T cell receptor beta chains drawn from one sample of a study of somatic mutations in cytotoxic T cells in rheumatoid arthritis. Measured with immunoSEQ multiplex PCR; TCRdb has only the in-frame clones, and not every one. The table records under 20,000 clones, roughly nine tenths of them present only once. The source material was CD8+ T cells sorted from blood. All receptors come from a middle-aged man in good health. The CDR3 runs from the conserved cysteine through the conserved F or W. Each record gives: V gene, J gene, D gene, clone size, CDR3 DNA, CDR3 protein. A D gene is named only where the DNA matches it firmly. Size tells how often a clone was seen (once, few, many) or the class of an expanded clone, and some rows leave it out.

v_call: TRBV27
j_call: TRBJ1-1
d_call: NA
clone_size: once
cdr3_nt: TGTGCCAGCAGTTTAATGCAGCCGGGGGACACTGAAGCTTTCTTT
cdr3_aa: CASSLMQPGDTEAFF

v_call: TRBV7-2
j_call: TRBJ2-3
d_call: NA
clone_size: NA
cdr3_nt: TGTGCCAGCAGCTTTCGCCTAGGACTAGATACGCAGTATTTT
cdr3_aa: CASSFRLGLDTQYF

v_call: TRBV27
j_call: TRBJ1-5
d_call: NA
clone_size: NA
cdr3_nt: TGTGCCAGCAGTCCCAGCTGGGGGGAAACCCCCGGTCCCCAGCATTTT
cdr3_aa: CASSPSWGETPGPQHF

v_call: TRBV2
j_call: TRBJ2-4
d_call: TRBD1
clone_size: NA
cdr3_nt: TGTGCCACCTTGACAGGGCCCAAAAACATTCAGTACTTC
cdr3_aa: CATLTGPKNIQYF

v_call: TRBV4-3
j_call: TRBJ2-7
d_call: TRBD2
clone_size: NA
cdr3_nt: TGCGCCAGCAGCCACCCCGGACTAGCGGGAGTAGGCGAGCAGTACTTC
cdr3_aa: CASSHPGLAGVGEQYF

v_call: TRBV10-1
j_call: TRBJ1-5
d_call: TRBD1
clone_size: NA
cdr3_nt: TGCGCCAGCAGCGATCGGAACCGGGACAGGGTCTTGAGGCAGCCCCAGCATTTT
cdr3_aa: CASSDRNRDRVLRQPQHF

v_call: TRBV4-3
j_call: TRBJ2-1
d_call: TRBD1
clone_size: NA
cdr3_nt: TGCGCCAGCAGCCGCCGGGACAGAGACTCCAATGAGCAGTTCTTC
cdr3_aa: CASSRRDRDSNEQFF

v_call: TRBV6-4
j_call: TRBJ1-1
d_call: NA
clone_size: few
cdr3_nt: TGTGCCAGCAGTGACGGGGAAAACACTGAAGCTTTCTTT
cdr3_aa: CASSDGENTEAFF

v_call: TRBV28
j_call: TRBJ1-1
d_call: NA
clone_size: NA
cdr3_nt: TGTGCCAGCAGCCCCCCTTTTTGGGGAGGGAACACTGAAGCTTTCTTT
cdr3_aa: CASSPPFWGGNTEAFF

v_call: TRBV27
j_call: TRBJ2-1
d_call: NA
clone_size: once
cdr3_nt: TGTGCCAGCAGTTTATCGGCGGGCCTCTACAATGAGCAGTTCTTC
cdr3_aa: CASSLSAGLYNEQFF

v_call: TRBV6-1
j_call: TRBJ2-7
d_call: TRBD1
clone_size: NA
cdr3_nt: TGTGCCAGCAGTCCGCGGGACAGGGGGCACGAGCAGTACTTC
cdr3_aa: CASSPRDRGHEQYF

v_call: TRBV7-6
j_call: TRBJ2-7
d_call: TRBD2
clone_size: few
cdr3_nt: TGTGCCAGCAGCTCCGACCTGGAGCGGGAGGGGTACGAGCAGTACTTC
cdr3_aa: CASSSDLEREGYEQYF

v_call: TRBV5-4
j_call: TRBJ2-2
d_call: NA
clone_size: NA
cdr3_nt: TGTGCCAGCAGCTTTAGATTGGGACCAGTGGGATCCGGGGAGCTGTTTTTT
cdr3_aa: CASSFRLGPVGSGELFF

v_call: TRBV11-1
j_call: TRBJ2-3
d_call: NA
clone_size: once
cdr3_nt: TGTGCCAGCAGCTTTCACCCGTCAGGAGATACGCAGTATTTT
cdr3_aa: CASSFHPSGDTQYF

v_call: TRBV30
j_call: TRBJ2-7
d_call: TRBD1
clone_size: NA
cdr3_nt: TGTGCCTGGAGTCGCCACCCCGGGACAGACTACGAGCAGTACTTC
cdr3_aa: CAWSRHPGTDYEQYF

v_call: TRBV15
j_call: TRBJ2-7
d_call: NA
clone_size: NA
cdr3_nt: TGTGCCACCAGCCCTCTATGGGGGAGTTACGAGCAGTACTTC
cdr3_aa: CATSPLWGSYEQYF

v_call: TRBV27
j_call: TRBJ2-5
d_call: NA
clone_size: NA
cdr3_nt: TGTGCCAGCAGTTTACAGGGGACTGGCGAGACCCAGTACTTC
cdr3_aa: CASSLQGTGETQYF

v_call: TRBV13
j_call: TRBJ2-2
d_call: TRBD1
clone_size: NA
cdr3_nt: TGTGCCAGCAGCTCGGACAGGGCTAACACCGGGGAGCTGTTTTTT
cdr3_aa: CASSSDRANTGELFF

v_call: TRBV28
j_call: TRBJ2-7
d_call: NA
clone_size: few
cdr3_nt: TGTGCCAGCAGTCTCAACCCTGCCGAGCAGTACTTC
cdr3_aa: CASSLNPAEQYF

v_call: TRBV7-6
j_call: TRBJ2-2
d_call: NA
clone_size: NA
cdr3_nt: TGTGCCAGCAGCCGAGGGGTCACCGGGGAGCTGTTTTTT
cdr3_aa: CASSRGVTGELFF

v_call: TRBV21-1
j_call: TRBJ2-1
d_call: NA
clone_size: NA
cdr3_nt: TGTGCCAGCAGCAAAGTGGGGGATACCTACAATGAGCAGTTCTTC
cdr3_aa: CASSKVGDTYNEQFF

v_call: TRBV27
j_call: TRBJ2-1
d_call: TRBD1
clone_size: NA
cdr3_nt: TGTGCCAGCAGTGTGGGACAGGAGCAGTTCTTC
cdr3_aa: CASSVGQEQFF

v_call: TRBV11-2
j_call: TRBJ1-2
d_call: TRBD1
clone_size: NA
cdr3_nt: TGTGCCAGCAGCTTAGTAGGAGGGACAGGGGGTATCTATGGCTACACCTTC
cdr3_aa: CASSLVGGTGGIYGYTF

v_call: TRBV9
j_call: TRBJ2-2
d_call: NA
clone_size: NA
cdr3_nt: TGTGCCAGCAGCCCCCCGTTGGGACTCGGTGCCGGGGAGCTGTTTTTT
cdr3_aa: CASSPPLGLGAGELFF

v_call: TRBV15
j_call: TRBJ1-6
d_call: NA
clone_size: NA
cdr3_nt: TGTGCCACCAGCACCTCCAGGAACGTAGGGTCACCCCTCCACTTT
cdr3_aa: CATSTSRNVGSPLHF

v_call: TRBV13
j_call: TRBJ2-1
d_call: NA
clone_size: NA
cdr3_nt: TGTGCCAGCAGCTTGGGAAACAGTTACAATGAGCAGTTCTTC
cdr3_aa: CASSLGNSYNEQFF

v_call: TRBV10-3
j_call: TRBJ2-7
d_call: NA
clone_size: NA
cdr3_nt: TGTGCCATCAGCCCAGGTACCGAGCAGTACTTC
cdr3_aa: CAISPGTEQYF

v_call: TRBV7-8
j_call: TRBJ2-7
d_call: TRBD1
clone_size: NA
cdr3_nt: TGTGCCAGCAGCTTTTCCCGGACAGGCGGTTTGGGGGACTACGAGCAGTACTTC
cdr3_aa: CASSFSRTGGLGDYEQYF

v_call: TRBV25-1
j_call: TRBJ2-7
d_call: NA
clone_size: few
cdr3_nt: TGTGCCAGCAGTGGACCTAGTCCCCACGAGCAGTACTTC
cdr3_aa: CASSGPSPHEQYF

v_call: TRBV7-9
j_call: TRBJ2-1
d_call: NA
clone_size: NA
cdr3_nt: TGTGCCAGCAGCTTGGTCTTGCGGAGGGCCCCCTACAATGAGCAGTTCTTC
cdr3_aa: CASSLVLRRAPYNEQFF

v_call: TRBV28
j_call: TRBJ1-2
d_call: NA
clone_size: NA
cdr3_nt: TGTGCCAGCAGTTCCCCCTCGGGGGGCGGCTATGGCTACACCTTC
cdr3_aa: CASSSPSGGGYGYTF

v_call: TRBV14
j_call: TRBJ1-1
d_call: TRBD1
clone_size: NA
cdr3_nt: TGTGCCAGCAGCCTGACAGGGGCGAACACTGAAGCTTTCTTT
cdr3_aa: CASSLTGANTEAFF

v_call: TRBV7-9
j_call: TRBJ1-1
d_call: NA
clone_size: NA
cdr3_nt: TGTGCCAGCAGCTTAGCGGGGAACACTGAAGCTTTCTTT
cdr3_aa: CASSLAGNTEAFF

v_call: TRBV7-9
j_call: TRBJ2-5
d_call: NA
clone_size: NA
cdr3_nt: TGTGCCAGCAGCTTAGGGAGACAGAACCGGGAGGAGACCCAGTACTTC
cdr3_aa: CASSLGRQNREETQYF

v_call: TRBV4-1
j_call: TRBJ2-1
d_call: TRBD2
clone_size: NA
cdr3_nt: TGCGCCAGCAGCCAAGCCTTTGGCGGGAGCTCCTACAATGAGCAGTTCTTC
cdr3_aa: CASSQAFGGSSYNEQFF

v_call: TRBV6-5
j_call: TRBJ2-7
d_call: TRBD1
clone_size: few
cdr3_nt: TGTGCCAGCTCCCCGGGACAGACCTACGAGCAGTACTTC
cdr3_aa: CASSPGQTYEQYF

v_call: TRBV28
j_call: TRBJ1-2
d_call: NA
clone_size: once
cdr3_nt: TGTGCCAGCAGTTTGCAGGGCGGGGCGCCAAATGGCTACACCTTC
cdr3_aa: CASSLQGGAPNGYTF

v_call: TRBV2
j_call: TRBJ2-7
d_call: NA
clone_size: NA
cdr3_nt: TGTGCCAGCAGTGACGGGCAGGCAGCCTACGAGCAGTACTTC
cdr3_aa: CASSDGQAAYEQYF

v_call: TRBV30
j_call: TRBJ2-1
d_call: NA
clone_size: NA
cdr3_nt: TGTGCCTGGAGTTGGGGTTTAGAGCAGTTCTTC
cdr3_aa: CAWSWGLEQFF

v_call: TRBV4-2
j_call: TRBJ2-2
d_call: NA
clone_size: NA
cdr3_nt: TGTGCCAGCAGCCAAGGAGAGACCCTATACACCGGGGAGCTGTTTTTT
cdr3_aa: CASSQGETLYTGELFF

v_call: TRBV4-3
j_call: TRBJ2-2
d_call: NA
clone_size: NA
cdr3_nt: TGCGCCAGCAGCCCACGACGGGGCTACACCGGGGAGCTGTTTTTT
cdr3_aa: CASSPRRGYTGELFF

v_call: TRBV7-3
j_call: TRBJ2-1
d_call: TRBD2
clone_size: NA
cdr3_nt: TGTGCCCGCAGGACTAGCGGAGACTACAATGAGCAGTTCTTC
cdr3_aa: CARRTSGDYNEQFF

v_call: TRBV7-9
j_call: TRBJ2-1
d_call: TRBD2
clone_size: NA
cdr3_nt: TGTGCCAGCAGGCGTCCTAGCGGGAGTGCTTACAATGAGCAGTTCTTC
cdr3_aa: CASRRPSGSAYNEQFF

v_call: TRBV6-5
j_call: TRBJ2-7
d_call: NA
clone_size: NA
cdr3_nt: TGTGCCAGCAGCCTCGGGGCCCGTATCTCCGAGCAGTACTTC
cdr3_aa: CASSLGARISEQYF

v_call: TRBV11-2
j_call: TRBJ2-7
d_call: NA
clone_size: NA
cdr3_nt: TGTGCCAGCAGCGGGCCAGGGCGGACCTACGAGCAGTACTTC
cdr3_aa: CASSGPGRTYEQYF

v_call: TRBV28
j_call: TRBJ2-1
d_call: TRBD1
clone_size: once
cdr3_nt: TGTGCCAGCAGTTCCTACAGGGGCGATGAGCAGTTCTTC
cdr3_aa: CASSSYRGDEQFF

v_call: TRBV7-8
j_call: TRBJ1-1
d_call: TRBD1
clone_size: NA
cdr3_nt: TGTGCCAGCAGCATAAAAAGGAAATTGGGACAGTTAGTCGGGATTGACACTGAAGCTTTCTTT
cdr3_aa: CASSIKRKLGQLVGIDTEAFF

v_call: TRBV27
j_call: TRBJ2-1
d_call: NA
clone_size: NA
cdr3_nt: TGTGCCAGCAGTTTCCTTGGGAATGAGCAGTTCTTC
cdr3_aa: CASSFLGNEQFF

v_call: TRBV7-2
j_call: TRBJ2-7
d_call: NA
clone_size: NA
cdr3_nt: TGTGCCAGCAACATCGGATCGTTCGTAGACTACGAGCAGTACTTC
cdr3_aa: CASNIGSFVDYEQYF

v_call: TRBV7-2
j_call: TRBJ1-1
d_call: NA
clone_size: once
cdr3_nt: TGTGCCATTCCCCCGGGTGGAGGGGGTTGGAAAAACACTGAAGCTTTCTTT
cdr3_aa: CAIPPGGGGWKNTEAFF

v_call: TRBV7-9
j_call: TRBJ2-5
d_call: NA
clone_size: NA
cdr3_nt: TGTGCCAGCAGCTCCAGCCAAGGGCAGACCCAGTACTTC
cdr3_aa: CASSSSQGQTQYF

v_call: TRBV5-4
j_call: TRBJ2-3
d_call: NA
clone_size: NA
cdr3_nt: TGTGCCAGCGGGGAGTCCCACACAGATACGCAGTATTTT
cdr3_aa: CASGESHTDTQYF

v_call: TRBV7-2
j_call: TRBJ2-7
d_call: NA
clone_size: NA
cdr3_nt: TGTGCCAGCAGCCGCCTCCCTGGGTTCTACGAGCAGTACTTC
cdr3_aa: CASSRLPGFYEQYF

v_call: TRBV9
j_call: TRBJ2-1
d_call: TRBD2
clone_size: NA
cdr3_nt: TGTGCCAGCAGCGCCGAGCGGGAGAGGATGGGTGAGCAGTTCTTC
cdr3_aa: CASSAERERMGEQFF